One and the same sample provided the 4 T cell receptor beta chains below, sequenced in a study of blood T cell repertoires in COVID-19. Repertoires were generated with immunoSEQ multiplex PCR, while TCRdb's copy carries only in-frame clones and drops some. The repertoire holds 100,000 to 150,000 clones, with approximately 81% as singletons. Sequencing was done on a sample of peripheral blood. These receptors originate from a man aged 60 to 69 with acute or convalescent COVID-19.

The chain employs TRBV27 and TRBJ2-7; D gene unclear. Trimming removed 6 bases at V and 5 bases at J, with 14 bases between. This CDR3 has 13 amino acids. Germline CDR1 MNHEY, CDR2 SMNVEV (reference sequence). In DNA, the CDR3 is TGTGCCAGCAGCCCCCCCCGGTCTCACGAGCAGTACTTC. It is translated as CASSPPRSHEQYF.

This chain links TRBV7-2 with TRBJ2-1; 9 bases align to TRBD1. Unmatched junction bases numbered 5, after V lost 4 bases and J lost 4 bases. The CDR3 runs 15 residues. Germline loops: CDR1 SGHTA, CDR2 FQGNSA. CDR3 sequence reads: CASSWGTGFYNEQFF. CDR3 sequence (DNA): TGTGCCAGCAGCTGGGGGACAGGGTTTTACAATGAGCAGTTCTTC.

The chain links TRBV28 to TRBJ2-7, with TRBD1 matching 8 bases. The CDR3 runs 15 residues. Germline assignment: CDR1 MDHEN and CDR2 SYDVKM. J was trimmed by 7 bases and V by 6 bases; bases with no gene match: 14. In DNA, the CDR3 is TGTGCCAGCAGCCCCCCCGGACAGGGCTGGGGGGAGCAGTACTTC. It encodes CASSPPGQGWGEQYF.

The chain is built from TRBV5-6 and TRBJ2-7; TRBD2 aligns across 8 bases. V shed 3 bases, J shed 8 bases, and the junction held 19 bases outside the gene matches. This CDR3 has 17 residues. Germline CDR1 SGHDT, CDR2 YYEEEE. The CDR3 DNA sequence: TGTGCCAGCAGCTCGGCTCCCTCCTCCCCCGGGGGGGTTCAGCAGTACTTC. It translates to CASSSAPSSPGGVQQYF.